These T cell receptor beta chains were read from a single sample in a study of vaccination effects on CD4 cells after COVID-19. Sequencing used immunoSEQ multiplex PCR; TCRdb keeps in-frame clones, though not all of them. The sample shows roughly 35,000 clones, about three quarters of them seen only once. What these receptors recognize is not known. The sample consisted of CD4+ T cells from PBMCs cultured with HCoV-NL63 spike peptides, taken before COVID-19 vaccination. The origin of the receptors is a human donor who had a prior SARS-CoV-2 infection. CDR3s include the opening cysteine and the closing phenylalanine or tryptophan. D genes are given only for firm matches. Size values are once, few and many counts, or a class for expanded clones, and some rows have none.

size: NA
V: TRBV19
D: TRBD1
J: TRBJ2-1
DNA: TGTGCCAGTAGCCATGACAGGGGTGAGCAGTTCTTC
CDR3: CASSHDRGEQFF

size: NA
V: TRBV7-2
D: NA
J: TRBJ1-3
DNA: TGTGCCAGCAGGCAAGCGGGCTCTGGAAACACCATATATTTT
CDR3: CASRQAGSGNTIYF

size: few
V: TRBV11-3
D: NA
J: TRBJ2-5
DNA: TGTGCCAGCAGCTTAGAGGATTGGAAAGAGACCCAGTACTTC
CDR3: CASSLEDWKETQYF

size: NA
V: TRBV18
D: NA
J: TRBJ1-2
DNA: TGTGCCAGCTCACCAGACTACGGGCGGAACTATGGCTACACCTTC
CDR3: CASSPDYGRNYGYTF

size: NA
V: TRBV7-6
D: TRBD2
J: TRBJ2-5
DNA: TGTGCCAGCAGCTTAGTCTTGACTAGCAGGAAAGAGACCCAGTACTTC
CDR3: CASSLVLTSRKETQYF

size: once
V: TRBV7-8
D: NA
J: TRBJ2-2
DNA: TGTGCCAGCAGTATTCCCCCATTGAGGGCCTCGCCCACCGGGGAGCTGTTTTTT
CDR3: CASSIPPLRASPTGELFF

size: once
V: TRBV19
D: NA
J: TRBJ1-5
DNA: TGTGCCAGCCGGGACAACGGCCAGCCCCAGCATTTT
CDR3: CASRDNGQPQHF

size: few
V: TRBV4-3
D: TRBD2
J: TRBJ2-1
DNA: TGCGCCAGCAGCCCCCTTAGCGGGGAGGTTGAGCAGTTCTTC
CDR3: CASSPLSGEVEQFF

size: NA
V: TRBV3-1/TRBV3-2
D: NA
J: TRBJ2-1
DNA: TGTGCCAGCAGCCAATTTTTGGGTGGTCGTGCCAATGAGCAGTTCTTC
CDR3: CASSQFLGGRANEQFF

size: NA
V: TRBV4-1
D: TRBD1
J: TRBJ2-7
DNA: TGCGCCAGCAGCCAAGAGTTAGGGGGACAGGGGACCTCCGAGCAGTACTTC
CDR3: CASSQELGGQGTSEQYF

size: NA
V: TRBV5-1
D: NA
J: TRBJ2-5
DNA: TGCGCCAGCAGCTTGGAGGCAGTCCAAGAGACCCAGTACTTC
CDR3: CASSLEAVQETQYF

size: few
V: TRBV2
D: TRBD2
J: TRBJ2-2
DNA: TGTGCCAGCAGACTAGCGGCCATTGGGACCGGGGAGCTGTTTTTT
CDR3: CASRLAAIGTGELFF

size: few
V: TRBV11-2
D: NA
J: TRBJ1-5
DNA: TGTGCCAGCAGCCCGGACGGTTCCAATCAGCCCCAGCATTTT
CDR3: CASSPDGSNQPQHF

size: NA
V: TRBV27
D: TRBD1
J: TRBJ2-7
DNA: TGTGCCAGCAGTCGACCCGGGACAGGGTCGTACGAGCAGTACTTC
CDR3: CASSRPGTGSYEQYF

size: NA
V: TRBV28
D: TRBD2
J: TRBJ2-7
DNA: TGTGCCAGCAGTTTATATCTAGCGGGATCCTACGAGCAGTACTTC
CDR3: CASSLYLAGSYEQYF

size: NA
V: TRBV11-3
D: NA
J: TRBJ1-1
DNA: TGTGCCAGCAGCCAGGACAGATATGAAGCTTTCTTT
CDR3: CASSQDRYEAFF

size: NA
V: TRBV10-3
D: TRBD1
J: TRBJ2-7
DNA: TGTGCCATCAGTGAGGGACAGGGCCCCATCTACGAGCAGTACTTC
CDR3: CAISEGQGPIYEQYF